The 25 T cell receptor beta chains reported below all come from one sample, sequenced in a study of early stage breast cancer tumors. Generated by immunoSEQ multiplex PCR, the TCRdb table keeps only in-frame clones and is missing some. The profile shows 25,000 to 35,000 clones, around 53% of them singletons. Sequencing input: breast tumor tissue. All receptors derive from a person aged 50-59 years with breast cancer.

This clone was observed a single time. The chain couples TRBV5-1 to TRBJ2-7, with TRBD2 matching 9 bases. There are 14 residues in the CDR3. Germline trimming cut 5 bases from V and 1 base from J; bases unmatched to any gene: 4. Germline-derived CDR1 and CDR2 are SGHRS and YFSETQ. For the CDR3, the DNA is TGCGCCAGCAGGTTCCTAGCGGGATCCTACGAGCAGTACTTC. This encodes CASRFLAGSYEQYF.

This clone was found a few times. The V and J genes are TRBV19 and TRBJ2-2; D gene unclear. The germline CDR1 and CDR2 sequences are LNHDA and SQIVND (reference sequence). The CDR3 covers 16 residues. Between the trimmed V and J ends, which lost 3 bases and 4 bases, there was a span of 15 bases. In nucleotides, the CDR3 is TGTGCCAGTAGTATGATCGAGATCGGTCGCACCGGGGAGCTGTTTTTT. This codes for CASSMIEIGRTGELFF.

The rearrangement uses TRBV9 and TRBJ2-2; 9 bases are shared with TRBD2. V was clipped by 4 bases and J by 6 bases; unmatched bases: 13. The CDR3 length is 17 residues. The germline V gene encodes CDR1 SGDLS and CDR2 YYNGEE. The CDR3 DNA is TGTGCCAGCAGCAGTACATTAGCGGGGGCGGGCCCCGGGGAGCTGTTTTTT. Protein product: CASSSTLAGAGPGELFF.

The chain links TRBV4-3 to TRBJ2-1; 7 bases agree with TRBD1. The CDR3 totals 15 residues. V dropped 3 bases and J dropped 5; count of bases not matched to a gene: 7. From germline, CDR1 is LGHNA and CDR2 YSLEER. The DNA for the CDR3 is TGCGCCAGCAGCCAGTCGACAGGGTTTAACAATGAGCAGTTCTTC. Its translation is CASSQSTGFNNEQFF.

This clone was recorded a few times. V gene TRBV6-6 combines with J gene TRBJ2-6; tentatively, D is TRBD1 (7 bases). Germline assignment: CDR1 MNHNY and CDR2 SVGAGI (reference sequence). Trimming took 5 bases from V and 1 from J, leaving 12 bases between them. The length of the CDR3 is 16 residues. CDR3 sequence (DNA): TGTGCCAGCAGTAACCAGGGGGGTTCTGGGGCCAACGTCCTGACTTTC. Translating it yields CASSNQGGSGANVLTF.

The gene calls are TRBV7-8 and TRBJ2-1; 13 bases match TRBD2. Per the germline V gene, CDR1 is SGHVS and CDR2 is FQNEAQ. The CDR3 extends over 16 amino acids. Trimming cost V 0 bases and J 7 bases; bases outside gene matches: 3. The CDR3 bases are TGTGCCAGCAGCTTAGCCTTGGGACTAGCGGGAAATGAGCAGTTCTTC. Translating it yields CASSLALGLAGNEQFF.

The V gene is TRBV7-9, the J gene TRBJ1-6; TRBD1 matches 7 bases. CDR1 and CDR2 (germline): SEHNR, FQNEAQ (reference sequence). The junction had 14 bases not matched to a gene; V was cut back by 5 bases and J by 10 bases. There are 16 residues in the CDR3. CDR3 nucleotide sequence: TGTGCCAGCAGCGCTTACCGGGACAGATCCGGATCACCCCTCCACTTT. Translated: CASSAYRDRSGSPLHF. Complete variable domain (other parts from reference TRBV7-9 and TRBJ1-6): DTGVSQNPRHKITKRGQNVTFRCDPISEHNRLYWYRQTLGQGPEFLTYFQNEAQLEKSRLLSDRFSAERPKGSFSTLEIQRTEQGDSAMYLCASSAYRDRSGSPLHFGNGTRLTVT.

The rearrangement links TRBV29-1 to TRBJ2-6; D is perhaps TRBD2 (6 bases). Trimming removed 6 bases from V and 0 bases from J, with 15 bases in between. The CDR3 runs 16 residues. CDR1 SQVTM and CDR2 ANQGSEA come from the germline V gene. The CDR3, as DNA: TGCAGCGTGACGGGGGACCGAACCTCTGGGGCCAACGTCCTGACTTTC. This codes for CSVTGDRTSGANVLTF.

The V and J genes are TRBV10-3 and TRBJ2-7, with TRBD1 matching over 11 bases. Germline V CDR1 and CDR2: ENHRY, SYGVKD. The CDR3 totals 14 residues. The trim removed 7 bases at V and 3 bases at J, leaving 5 bases unmatched. The chain's CDR3 is CAINSGTGGYEQYF. The CDR3, as DNA: TGTGCCATCAATTCCGGGACAGGGGGCTACGAGCAGTACTTC.

In this sample, this clone turned up many times. The chain is built from TRBV18 and TRBJ1-1, with 7 bases fitting TRBD1. This CDR3 is 16 amino acids long. The J segment lost 1 base and the V segment lost 0 bases, leaving 5 bases of the junction unmatched. Germline CDR1 reads KGHSH; CDR2 reads LQKENI. The CDR3 loop reads CASSPPRRQGNTEAFF. The CDR3 DNA is TGTGCCAGCTCACCACCGCGGAGACAGGGGAACACTGAAGCTTTCTTT.

V and J are TRBV9 and TRBJ1-1; possibly TRBD1 for D (5 bases). From germline, CDR1 is SGDLS and CDR2 YYNGEE. The CDR3 spans 15 residues. V was shortened by 4 bases and J by 4 bases, with 17 bases between the two germline ends. The CDR3 spells CASSPSGGVGTEAFF. The CDR3 nucleotides read TGTGCCAGCAGCCCCTCGGGGGGGGTAGGCACTGAAGCTTTCTTT.

This clone was picked up one time. The chain links TRBV6-4 to TRBJ2-6; unclear D gene. With 3 bases removed from V and 0 bases from J, the gap between germline ends came to 3 bases. The CDR3 consists of 14 residues. Germline V gene lookup returns CDR1 MRHNA and CDR2 SNTAGT. CDR3 loop: CASSELSGANVLTF. CDR3 DNA: TGTGCCAGCAGTGAGCTCTCTGGGGCCAACGTCCTGACTTTC.

The chain couples TRBV7-9 to TRBJ2-7; TRBD1 aligns across 8 bases. This CDR3 spans 16 amino acids. Germline CDR1 and CDR2: SEHNR and FQNEAQ (reference sequence). Trimming removed 5 bases from V and 1 base from J; junction bases left unmatched: 10. The CDR3 region has the DNA TGTGCCAGCAGCGAAGACAGGGGCCGCATTTCCTACGAGCAGTACTTC. As protein: CASSEDRGRISYEQYF.

This chain joins TRBV4-1 and TRBJ2-1; D gene unclear. Germline V lookup: CDR1 MGHRA, CDR2 YSYEKL. The V gene lost 0 bases and the J gene lost 9 bases, with 9 bases spanning the gap. The CDR3 is made up of 13 amino acids. The CDR3 DNA follows: TGCGCCAGCAGCCAAGATGTGGCCCCTGAGCAGTTCTTC. Translating it yields CASSQDVAPEQFF.

This clone was observed a few times. V and J are TRBV5-1 and TRBJ1-5, with no clear D. Germline assignment: CDR1 SGHRS and CDR2 YFSETQ. There are 13 residues in the CDR3. The ends were cut back, 2 bases at V and 5 bases at J, with 8 bases in the middle. This CDR3 reads CASSFSVDQPQHF. For the CDR3, the DNA is TGCGCCAGCAGCTTCTCAGTGGATCAGCCCCAGCATTTT. Using reference TRBV5-1 and TRBJ1-5 for the parts outside the CDR3, the full variable domain is KAGVTQTPRYLIKTRGQQVTLSCSPISGHRSVSWYQQTPGQGLQFLFEYFSETQRNKGNFPGRFSGRQFSNSRSEMNVSTLELGDSALYLCASSFSVDQPQHFGDGTRLSIL.

V and J are TRBV2 and TRBJ1-2; no clear D. In germline, CDR1 is SNHLY, CDR2 FYNNEI. CDR3 length equals 14 residues. Trimming removed 6 bases at V and 3 bases at J, with 14 bases between. The CDR3 sequence is CASSLNGIDYGYTF. CDR3 DNA sequence: TGTGCCAGCAGCCTAAATGGGATAGACTATGGCTACACCTTC.

The chain joins TRBV10-3 to TRBJ2-1; 11 nucleotides agree with TRBD1. V was pared by 3 bases and J by 5 bases, with 3 bases of the junction left unmatched. The CDR3 runs to 15 residues. Per germline, CDR1 ENHRY and CDR2 SYGVKD. The CDR3 spells CAISDGTGGDNEQFF. DNA for the CDR3: TGTGCCATCAGTGACGGGACAGGGGGGGACAATGAGCAGTTCTTC.

This clone was recorded a few times. The sample contains more than one DNA sequence encoding this CDR3. The chain employs TRBV5-1 and TRBJ2-7; 8 bases map to TRBD1. Germline lookup yields CDR1 SGHRS and CDR2 YFSETQ. The J segment lost 0 bases and the V segment lost 3 bases, leaving 5 bases of the junction unmatched. The CDR3 is made up of 15 amino acids. Written as DNA, the CDR3 is TGCGCCAGCAGCTACGGACAGGGAAGCTCCTACGAGCAGTACTTC. Amino acid sequence: CASSYGQGSSYEQYF.

The V call is TRBV6-6, the J call TRBJ2-1, with 7 bases that match TRBD2. From germline, CDR1 is MNHNY and CDR2 SVGAGI (reference sequence). V was pared by 7 bases and J by 0 bases, with 3 bases of the junction left unmatched. The CDR3 is 14 residues long. CDR3 residues: CASISSGSYNEQFF. The CDR3 coding sequence is TGTGCCAGCATCTCTAGCGGCTCCTACAATGAGCAGTTCTTC.

J is TRBJ1-3 and V is TRBV2; 11 bases agree with TRBD1. There are 14 residues in the CDR3. The junction had 1 base not matched to a gene; V was cut back by 4 bases and J by 5 bases. Germline V gene data show CDR1 as SNHLY and CDR2 as FYNNEI. The CDR3 loop is CASSGTGGRNTIYF. In DNA form, the CDR3 reads TGTGCCAGCAGTGGGACAGGGGGCAGAAACACCATATATTTT.

The J gene is TRBJ1-5, the V gene TRBV4-2; TRBD1 matches 7 bases. The J segment lost 1 base and the V segment lost 2 bases, leaving 11 bases of the junction unmatched. In germline, CDR1 is LGHNA, CDR2 YNFKEQ. The CDR3 is 18 residues long. CDR3 nucleotide sequence: TGTGCCAGCAGCCAACTGTTGCAGGGGGGGGCAAGCAATCAGCCCCAGCATTTT. It encodes CASSQLLQGGASNQPQHF.

Only a few counts were recorded for this clone. The V gene is TRBV7-9, the J gene TRBJ1-5; D is perhaps TRBD1 (6 bases). The CDR3 sequence is 16 residues long. Trimming left V 4 bases short and J 4 bases short, with 17 bases between. In germline, CDR1 is SEHNR, CDR2 FQNEAQ (reference sequence). The CDR3 DNA is TGTGCCAGCAGCTATCTCGCGACAGGCGGGAATCAGCCCCAGCATTTT. As protein: CASSYLATGGNQPQHF.

This clone was recorded a few times. The CDR3, as DNA: TGCGCCAGCAGTGAGGCGACACCTAATCAGCCCCAGCATTTT. This translates into CASSEATPNQPQHF. V is TRBV10-2 and J is TRBJ1-5; D unclear. The CDR3 is 14 amino acids. The V gene's germline CDR1 is WSHSY and CDR2 SAAADI. V gave up 2 bases and J gave up 4 bases, with 9 bases separating them.

This clone was counted between two and nine times. The chain is built from TRBV5-8 and TRBJ2-5; D unresolved. CDR3 length: 14 residues. Germline CDR1 and CDR2: SGHTS and YDEGEE. Trimming left V 2 bases short and J 1 base short, with 9 bases between. CDR3 loop: CASSFDVVQETQYF. The CDR3 DNA reads TGTGCCAGCAGCTTTGATGTTGTCCAAGAGACCCAGTACTTC.

V gene TRBV5-5 combines with J gene TRBJ1-4; D is possibly TRBD1 (6 bases). CDR1 and CDR2 from the germline V gene are SGHKS and YYEKEE (reference sequence). The V end was cut by 2 bases, the J end by 8 bases, with 16 bases between. The CDR3 spans 15 residues. The CDR3 sequence is CASSFGVGAGEKLFF. CDR3 nucleotides: TGTGCCAGCAGCTTCGGTGTGGGGGCAGGGGAAAAACTGTTTTTT.